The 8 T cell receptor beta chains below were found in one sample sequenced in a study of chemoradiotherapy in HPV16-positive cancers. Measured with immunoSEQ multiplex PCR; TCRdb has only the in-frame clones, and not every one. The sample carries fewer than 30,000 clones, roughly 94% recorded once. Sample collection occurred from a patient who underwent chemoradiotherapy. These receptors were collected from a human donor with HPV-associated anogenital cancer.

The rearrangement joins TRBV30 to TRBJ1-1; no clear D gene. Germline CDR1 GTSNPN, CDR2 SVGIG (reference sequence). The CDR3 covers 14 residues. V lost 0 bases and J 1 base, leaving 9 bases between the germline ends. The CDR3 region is CAWSVEQKNTEAFF. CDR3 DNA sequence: TGTGCCTGGAGTGTCGAACAGAAGAACACTGAAGCTTTCTTT.

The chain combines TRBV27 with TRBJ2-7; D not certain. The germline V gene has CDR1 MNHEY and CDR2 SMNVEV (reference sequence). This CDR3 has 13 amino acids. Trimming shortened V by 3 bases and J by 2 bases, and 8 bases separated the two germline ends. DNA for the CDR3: TGTGCCAGCAGTTTTGATCCTACCTACGAGCAGTACTTC. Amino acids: CASSFDPTYEQYF.

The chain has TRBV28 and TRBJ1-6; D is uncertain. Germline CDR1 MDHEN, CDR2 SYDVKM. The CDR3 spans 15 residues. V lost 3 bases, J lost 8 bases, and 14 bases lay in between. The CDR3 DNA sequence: TGTGCCAGCAGTTTGGCCCCAGTTTTTCATTCACCCCTCCACTTT. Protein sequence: CASSLAPVFHSPLHF.

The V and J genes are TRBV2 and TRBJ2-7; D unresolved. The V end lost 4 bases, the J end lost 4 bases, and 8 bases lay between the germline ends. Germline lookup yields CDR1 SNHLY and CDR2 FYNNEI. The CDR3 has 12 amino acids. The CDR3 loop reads CASSGQGYEQYF. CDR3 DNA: TGTGCCAGCAGTGGGCAAGGTTACGAGCAGTACTTC.

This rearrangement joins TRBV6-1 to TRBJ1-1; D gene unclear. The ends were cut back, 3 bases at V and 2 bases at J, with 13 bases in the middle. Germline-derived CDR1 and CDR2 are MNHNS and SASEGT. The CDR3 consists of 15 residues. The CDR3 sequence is CASSEPVRGNTEAFF. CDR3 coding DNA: TGTGCCAGCAGTGAGCCCGTTAGAGGAAACACTGAAGCTTTCTTT.

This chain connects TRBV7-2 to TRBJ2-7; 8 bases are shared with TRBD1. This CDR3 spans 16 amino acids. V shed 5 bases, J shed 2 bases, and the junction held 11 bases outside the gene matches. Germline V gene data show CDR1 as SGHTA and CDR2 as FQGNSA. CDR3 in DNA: TGTGCCAGCAGCCCTCAAGGGACAGGCGTTACCTACGAGCAGTACTTC. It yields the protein CASSPQGTGVTYEQYF.

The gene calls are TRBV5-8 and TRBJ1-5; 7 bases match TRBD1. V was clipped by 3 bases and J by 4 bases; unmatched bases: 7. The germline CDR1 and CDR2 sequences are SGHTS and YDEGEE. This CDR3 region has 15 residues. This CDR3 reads CASSSRDRINQPQHF. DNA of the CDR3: TGTGCCAGCAGCTCTAGGGACAGAATAAATCAGCCCCAGCATTTT. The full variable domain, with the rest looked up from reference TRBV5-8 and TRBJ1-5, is EAGVTQSPTHLIKTRGQQATLRCSPISGHTSVYWYQQALGLGLQFLLWYDEGEERNRGNFPPRFSGRQFPNYSSELNVNALELEDSALYLCASSSRDRINQPQHFGDGTRLSIL.

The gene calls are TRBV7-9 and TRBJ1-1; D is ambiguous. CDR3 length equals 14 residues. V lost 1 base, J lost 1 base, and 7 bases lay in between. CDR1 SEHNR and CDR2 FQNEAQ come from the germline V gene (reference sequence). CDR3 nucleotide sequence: TGTGCCAGCAGCTTAGATGCCAAGAACACTGAAGCTTTCTTT. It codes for CASSLDAKNTEAFF.